The 2 T cell receptor beta chains presented below share a single source sample, sequenced in a study of blood T cell repertoires in COVID-19. Sequencing used immunoSEQ multiplex PCR; TCRdb keeps in-frame clones, though not all of them. The data contain tens of thousands of clones, 75% to 90% of them singletons. The specimen was peripheral blood. The receptors stem from a man aged 70 or older with active or convalescent COVID-19.

The chain joins TRBV6-6 to TRBJ2-1, with D maybe TRBD2 (5 bases). The germline V gene encodes CDR1 MNHNY and CDR2 SVGAGI (reference sequence). The germline V and J ends were trimmed by 7 bases and 0 bases, with 10 bases remaining between them. This CDR3 spans 14 amino acids. CDR3 sequence: CASILARSYNEQFF. The CDR3 coding sequence is TGTGCCAGCATCCTAGCCCGCTCCTACAATGAGCAGTTCTTC.

This sequence joins TRBV5-6 and TRBJ1-2; D perhaps matches TRBD1 (6 bases). The germline V gene has CDR1 SGHDT and CDR2 YYEEEE. This CDR3 has 13 amino acids. Trimming left V 4 bases short and J 3 bases short, with 10 bases between. The DNA of the CDR3 is TGTGCCAGCAGCCCGGGGGGGCACTATGGCTACACCTTC. Protein sequence: CASSPGGHYGYTF.